The present entry profiles one TCR beta chain with its context. Sequenced by immunoSEQ multiplex PCR; TCRdb stores in-frame clones only, minus some. The top ten hold around 0.34% of the sample, which has fewer than 65,000 clones, 94% seen once. CDR1 and CDR2 from the germline V gene are SGDLS and YYNGEE. There are 16 residues in the CDR3. The ends lost 0 bases at V and 5 bases at J; junction bases unmatched: 7. The data were obtained in a study of T cell changes during pregnancy in multiple sclerosis. The sequences come from CD4+ T cells from peripheral blood mononuclear cells, collected in the third trimester of pregnancy. This clonotype was obtained from a female donor with multiple sclerosis, enrolled in a pregnancy study. This chain joins TRBV9 and TRBJ2-2, with TRBD2 matching 7 bases. DNA of the CDR3: TGTGCCAGCAGCGTAGGAAGCCAGCGGGGAACCGGGGAGCTGTTTTTT. Its protein product is CASSVGSQRGTGELFF.